The T cell receptor beta chain described here comes from a study of regulatory T cells in long-lasting Graves disease. Arm-PCR of CDR3 regions and iRepertoire HTBI primers were the basis on which TCR beta libraries were built. In the original processing: In the combined samples, 50 to 75 TRBV and some 14 TRBJ segments were identified. TCRdb reanalysed the multiplex PCR reads using MiXCR and keeps one entry per CDR3 protein. TCRdb's processing, not the authors' own work, is the source of the V and J calls. Of approximately 300,000 distinct CDR3 sequences in the sample, 15% to 20% were seen once. V trimming: 4 bases; J trimming: 2 bases; junction bases outside the gene matches: 7. Germline assignment: CDR1 SGHDN and CDR2 FVKESK. This CDR3 contains 15 residues. Study outcomes and limitations: Persistent disease preferred TRBV28, TRBJ1-2 and TRBJ2-5; new disease, TRBV20-1 and TRBJ2-1. TCR diversity was lower in persistent Graves' patients than in newly diagnosed ones.

This clonotype was seen only a few times. Its antigen is as yet unknown. Time point indicated: newly diagnosed GD, antithyroid drugs for less than 3 months. From RNA extracted from PBMCs, the TCR library was made. Patients came from an endocrinology department in Xi'an, China. Sample: peripheral blood mononuclear cells (PBMCs), taken at new diagnosis, from a patient treated with antithyroid drugs. The sequence was obtained from a female donor with Graves disease. The chain is built from TRBV14 and TRBJ2-7; 8 bases fit TRBD2. CDR3 nucleotides: TGTGCCAGCAGCCGCCAGACTAGCGCCACCTACGAGCAGTACTTC. It specifies CASSRQTSATYEQYF.